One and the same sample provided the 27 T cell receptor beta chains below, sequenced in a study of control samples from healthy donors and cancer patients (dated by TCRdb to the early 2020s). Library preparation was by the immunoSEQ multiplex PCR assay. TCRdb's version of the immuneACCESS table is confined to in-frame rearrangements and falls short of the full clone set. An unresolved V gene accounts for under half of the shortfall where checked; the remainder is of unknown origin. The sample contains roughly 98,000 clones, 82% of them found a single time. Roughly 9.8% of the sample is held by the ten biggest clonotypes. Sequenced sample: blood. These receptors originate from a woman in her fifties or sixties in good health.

CDR3 region: CASSRLIPTSVSYEQYF. The CDR3 coding sequence is TGCGCCAGCAGCCGCCTGATCCCGACTAGCGTATCCTACGAGCAGTACTTC. This rearrangement joins TRBV4-1 to TRBJ2-7; TRBD2 agrees at 8 bases. Losses at the gene ends were 4 bases for V and 1 base for J; bases not matched to a gene: 12. This CDR3 is built from 17 residues. The germline V gene encodes CDR1 MGHRA and CDR2 YSYEKL.

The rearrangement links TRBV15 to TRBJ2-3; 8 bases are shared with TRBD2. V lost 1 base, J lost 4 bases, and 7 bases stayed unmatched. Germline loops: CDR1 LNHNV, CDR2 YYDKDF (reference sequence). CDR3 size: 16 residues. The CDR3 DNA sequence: TGTGCCACCAGCAGAGGTATAGGACTAGCTGCAGATACGCAGTATTTT. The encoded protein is CATSRGIGLAADTQYF.

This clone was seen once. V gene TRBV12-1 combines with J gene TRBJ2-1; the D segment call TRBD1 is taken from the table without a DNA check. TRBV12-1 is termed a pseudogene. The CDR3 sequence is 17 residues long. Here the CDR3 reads CASSFVWTGLQGNEQFF. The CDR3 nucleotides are TGTGCCAGCAGCTTTGTCTGGACAGGCCTCCAGGGCAATGAGCAGTTCTTC.

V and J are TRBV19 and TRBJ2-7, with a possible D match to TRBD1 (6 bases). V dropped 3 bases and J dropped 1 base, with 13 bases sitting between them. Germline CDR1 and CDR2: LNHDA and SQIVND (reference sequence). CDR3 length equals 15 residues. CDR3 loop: CASSMVGQSSYEQYF. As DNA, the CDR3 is TGTGCCAGTAGTATGGTCGGACAGTCTTCCTACGAGCAGTACTTC.

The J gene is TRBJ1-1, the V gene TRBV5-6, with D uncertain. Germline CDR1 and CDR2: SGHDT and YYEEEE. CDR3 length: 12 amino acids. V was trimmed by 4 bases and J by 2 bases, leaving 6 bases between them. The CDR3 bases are TGTGCCAGCAGCCCCCTAAACACTGAAGCTTTCTTT. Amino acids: CASSPLNTEAFF.

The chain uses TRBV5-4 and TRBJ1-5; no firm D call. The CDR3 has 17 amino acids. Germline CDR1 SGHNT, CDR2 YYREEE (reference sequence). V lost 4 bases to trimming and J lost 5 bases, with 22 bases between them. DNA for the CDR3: TGTGCCAGCAGCGTGGGTCCGAATTCCGGAGGACATCAGCCCCAGCATTTT. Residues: CASSVGPNSGGHQPQHF.

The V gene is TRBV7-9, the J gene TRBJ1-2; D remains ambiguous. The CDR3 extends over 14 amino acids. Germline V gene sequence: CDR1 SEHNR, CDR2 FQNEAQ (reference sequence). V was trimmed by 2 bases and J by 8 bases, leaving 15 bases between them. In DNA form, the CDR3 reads TGTGCCAGCAGCTTAATTCCACCGTCGAACGGCTACACCTTC. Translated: CASSLIPPSNGYTF.

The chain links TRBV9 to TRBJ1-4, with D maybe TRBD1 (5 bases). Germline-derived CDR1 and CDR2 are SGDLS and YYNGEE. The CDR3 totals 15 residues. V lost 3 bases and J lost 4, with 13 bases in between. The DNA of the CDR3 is TGTGCCAGCAGCGAAGGACACACTTTTAATGAAAAACTGTTTTTT. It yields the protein CASSEGHTFNEKLFF.

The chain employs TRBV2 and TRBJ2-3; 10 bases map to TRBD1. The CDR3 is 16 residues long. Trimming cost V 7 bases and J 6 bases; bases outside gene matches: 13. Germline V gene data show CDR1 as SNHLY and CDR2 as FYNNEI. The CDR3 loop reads CASKRDRGISADTQYF. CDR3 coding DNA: TGTGCCAGCAAAAGGGACAGGGGAATTTCGGCGGATACGCAGTATTTT.

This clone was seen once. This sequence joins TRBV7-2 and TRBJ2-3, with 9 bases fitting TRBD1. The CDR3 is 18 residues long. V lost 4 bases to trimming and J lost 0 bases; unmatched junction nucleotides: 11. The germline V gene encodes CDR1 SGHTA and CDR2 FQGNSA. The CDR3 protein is CASSSTGGLAGSTDTQYF. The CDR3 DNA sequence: TGTGCCAGCAGCTCGACAGGGGGGTTGGCGGGGAGCACAGATACGCAGTATTTT. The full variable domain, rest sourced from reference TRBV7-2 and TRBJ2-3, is GAGVSQSPSNKVTEKGKDVELRCDPISGHTALYWYRQSLGQGLEFLIYFQGNSAPDKSGLPSDRFSAERTGGSVSTLTIQRTQQEDSAVYLCASSSTGGLAGSTDTQYFGPGTRLTVL.

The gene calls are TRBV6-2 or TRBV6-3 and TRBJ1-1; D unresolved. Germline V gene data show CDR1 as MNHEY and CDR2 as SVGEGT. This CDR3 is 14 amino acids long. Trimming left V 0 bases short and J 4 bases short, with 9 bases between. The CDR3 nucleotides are TGTGCCAGCAGTTACTCAGTTGAAATCACTGAAGCTTTCTTT. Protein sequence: CASSYSVEITEAFF.

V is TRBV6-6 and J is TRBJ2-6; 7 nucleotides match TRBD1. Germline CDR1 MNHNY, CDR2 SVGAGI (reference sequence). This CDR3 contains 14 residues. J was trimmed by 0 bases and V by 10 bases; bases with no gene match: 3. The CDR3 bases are TGTGCCACCAGGGGGTACTCTGGGGCCAACGTCCTGACTTTC. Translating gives CATRGYSGANVLTF.

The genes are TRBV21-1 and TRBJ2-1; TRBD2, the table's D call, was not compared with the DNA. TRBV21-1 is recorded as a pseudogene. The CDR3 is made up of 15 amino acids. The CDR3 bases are TGTGCCAGCAGATTAGAGCGGGACGGATACAATGAGCAGTTCTTC. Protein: CASRLERDGYNEQFF.

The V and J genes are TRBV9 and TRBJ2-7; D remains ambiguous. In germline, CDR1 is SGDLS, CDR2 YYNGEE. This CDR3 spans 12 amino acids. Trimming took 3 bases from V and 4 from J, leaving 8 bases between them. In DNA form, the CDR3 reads TGTGCCAGCAGCGGGCCGGGTTACGAGCAGTACTTC. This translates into CASSGPGYEQYF.

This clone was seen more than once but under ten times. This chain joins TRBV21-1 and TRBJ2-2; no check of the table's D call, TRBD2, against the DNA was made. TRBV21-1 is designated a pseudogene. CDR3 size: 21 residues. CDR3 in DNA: TGTGCCAGCAGCAAAAGGCCCTTTGTTTTAGCGGGGCGAAAGTACACCGGGGAGCTGTTTTTT. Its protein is CASSKRPFVLAGRKYTGELFF.

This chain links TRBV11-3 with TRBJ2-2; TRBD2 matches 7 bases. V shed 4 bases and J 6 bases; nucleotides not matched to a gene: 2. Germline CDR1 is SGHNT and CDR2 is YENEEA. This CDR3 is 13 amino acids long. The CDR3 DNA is TGTGCCAGCAGCTCCGGGGGGTCCGGGGAGCTGTTTTTT. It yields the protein CASSSGGSGELFF.

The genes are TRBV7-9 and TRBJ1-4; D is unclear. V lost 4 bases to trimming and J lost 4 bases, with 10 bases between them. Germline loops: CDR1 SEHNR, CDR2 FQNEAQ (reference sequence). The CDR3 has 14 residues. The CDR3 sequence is CASSSYPINEKLFF. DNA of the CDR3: TGTGCCAGCAGCTCGTATCCAATTAATGAAAAACTGTTTTTT.

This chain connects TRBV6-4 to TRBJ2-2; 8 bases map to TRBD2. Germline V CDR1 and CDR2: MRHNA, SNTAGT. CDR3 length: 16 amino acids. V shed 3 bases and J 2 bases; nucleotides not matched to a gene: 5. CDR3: CASSEGSGGNTGELFF. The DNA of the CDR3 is TGTGCCAGCAGTGAGGGGAGCGGGGGAAACACCGGGGAGCTGTTTTTT.

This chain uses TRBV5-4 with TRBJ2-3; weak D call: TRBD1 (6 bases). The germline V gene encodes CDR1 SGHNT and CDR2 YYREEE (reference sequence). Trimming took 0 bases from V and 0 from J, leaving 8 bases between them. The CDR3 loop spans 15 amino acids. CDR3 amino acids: CASSLGTASTDTQYF. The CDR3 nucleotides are TGTGCCAGCAGCTTGGGGACAGCTAGCACAGATACGCAGTATTTT.

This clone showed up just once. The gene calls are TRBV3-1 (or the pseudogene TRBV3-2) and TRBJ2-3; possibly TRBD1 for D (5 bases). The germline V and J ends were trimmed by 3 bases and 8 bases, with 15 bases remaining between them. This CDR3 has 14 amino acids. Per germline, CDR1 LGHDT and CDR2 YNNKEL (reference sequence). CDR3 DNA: TGTGCCAGCAGCCAGACAGCCGAACTCGGTACGCAGTATTTT. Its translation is CASSQTAELGTQYF.

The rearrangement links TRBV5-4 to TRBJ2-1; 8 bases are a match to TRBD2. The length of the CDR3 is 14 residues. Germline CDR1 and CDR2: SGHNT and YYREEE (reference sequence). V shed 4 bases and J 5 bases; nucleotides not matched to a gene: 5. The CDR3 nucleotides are TGTGCCAGCAGCGCAACAGCGGGGGACAATGAGCAGTTCTTC. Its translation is CASSATAGDNEQFF. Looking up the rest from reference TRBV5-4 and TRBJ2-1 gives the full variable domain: ETGVTQSPTHLIKTRGQQVTLRCSSQSGHNTVSWYQQALGQGPQFIFQYYREEENGRGNFPPRFSGLQFPNYSSELNVNALELDDSALYLCASSATAGDNEQFFGPGTRLTVL.

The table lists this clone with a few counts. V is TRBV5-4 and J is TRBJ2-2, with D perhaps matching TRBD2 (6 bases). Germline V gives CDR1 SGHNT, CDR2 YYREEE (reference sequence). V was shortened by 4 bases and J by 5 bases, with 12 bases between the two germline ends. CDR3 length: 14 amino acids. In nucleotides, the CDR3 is TGTGCCAGCAGCCGGGACTCCAGGACCGGGGAGCTGTTTTTT. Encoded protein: CASSRDSRTGELFF.

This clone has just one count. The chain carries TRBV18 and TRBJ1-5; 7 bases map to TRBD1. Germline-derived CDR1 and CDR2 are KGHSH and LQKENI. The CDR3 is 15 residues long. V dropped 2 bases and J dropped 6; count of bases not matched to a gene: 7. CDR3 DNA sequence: TGTGCCAGCTCACCAGGTCAGACAGGGATTCAGCCCCAGCATTTT. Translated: CASSPGQTGIQPQHF.

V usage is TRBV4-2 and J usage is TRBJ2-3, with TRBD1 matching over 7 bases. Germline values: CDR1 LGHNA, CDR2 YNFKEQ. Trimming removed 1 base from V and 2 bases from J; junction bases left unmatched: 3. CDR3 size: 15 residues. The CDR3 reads CASSQGDRYTDTQYF. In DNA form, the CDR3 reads TGTGCCAGCAGCCAAGGGGACAGATACACAGATACGCAGTATTTT.

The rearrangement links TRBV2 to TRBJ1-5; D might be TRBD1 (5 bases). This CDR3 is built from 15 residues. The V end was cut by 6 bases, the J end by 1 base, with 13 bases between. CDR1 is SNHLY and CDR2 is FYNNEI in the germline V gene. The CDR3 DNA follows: TGTGCCAGCAGGGGCGGGCAGGGCAGCAATCAGCCCCAGCATTTT. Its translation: CASRGGQGSNQPQHF.

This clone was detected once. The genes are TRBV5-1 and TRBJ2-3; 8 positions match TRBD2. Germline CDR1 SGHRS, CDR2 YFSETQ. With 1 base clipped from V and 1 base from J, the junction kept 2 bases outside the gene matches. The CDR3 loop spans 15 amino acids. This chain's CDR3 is CASSLRREGTDTQYF. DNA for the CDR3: TGCGCCAGCAGCTTGCGGCGGGAGGGCACAGATACGCAGTATTTT. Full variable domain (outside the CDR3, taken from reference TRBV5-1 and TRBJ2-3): KAGVTQTPRYLIKTRGQQVTLSCSPISGHRSVSWYQQTPGQGLQFLFEYFSETQRNKGNFPGRFSGRQFSNSRSEMNVSTLELGDSALYLCASSLRREGTDTQYFGPGTRLTVL.

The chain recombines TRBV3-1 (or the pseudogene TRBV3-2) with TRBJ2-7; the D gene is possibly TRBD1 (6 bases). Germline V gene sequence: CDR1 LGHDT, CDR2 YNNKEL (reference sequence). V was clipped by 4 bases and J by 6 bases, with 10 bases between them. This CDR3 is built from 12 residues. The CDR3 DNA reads TGTGCCAGCAGCCCCCAGGGGCCCGAGCAGTACTTC. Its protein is CASSPQGPEQYF.